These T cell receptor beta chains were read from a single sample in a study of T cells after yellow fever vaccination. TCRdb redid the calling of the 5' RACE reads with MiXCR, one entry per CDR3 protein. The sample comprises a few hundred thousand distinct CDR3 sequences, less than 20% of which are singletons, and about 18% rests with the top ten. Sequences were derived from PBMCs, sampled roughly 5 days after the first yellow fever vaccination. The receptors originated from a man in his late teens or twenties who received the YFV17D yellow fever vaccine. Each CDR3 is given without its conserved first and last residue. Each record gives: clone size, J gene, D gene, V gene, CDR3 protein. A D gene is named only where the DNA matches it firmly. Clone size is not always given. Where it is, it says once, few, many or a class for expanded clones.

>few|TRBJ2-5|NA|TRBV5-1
ASSLVSELETQY
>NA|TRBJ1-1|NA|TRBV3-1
ASSQTILNTEAF
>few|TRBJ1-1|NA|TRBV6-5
ASSYLPLSEAF
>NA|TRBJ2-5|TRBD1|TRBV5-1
ASSWDRGGETQY
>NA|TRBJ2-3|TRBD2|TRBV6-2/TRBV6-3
ASSSLAARGDTQY
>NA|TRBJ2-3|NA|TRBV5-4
ASSLSGPQY
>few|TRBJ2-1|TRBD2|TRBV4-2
ASSQEGLAGSSYNEQF
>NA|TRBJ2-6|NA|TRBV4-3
ASSQVVVGANVLT
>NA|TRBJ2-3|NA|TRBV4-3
ASKRAGTDTQY
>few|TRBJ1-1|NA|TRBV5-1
ASSLVPGPTEAF
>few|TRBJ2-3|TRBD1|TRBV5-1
ASSLRDRDLDTQY
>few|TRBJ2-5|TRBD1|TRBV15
ATSRNQDRGQETQY
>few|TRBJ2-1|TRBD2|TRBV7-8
ASVAGLLNEQF
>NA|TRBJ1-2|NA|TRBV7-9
ASSLAYDGYT
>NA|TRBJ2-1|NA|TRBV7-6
ASSYSGTFSYNEQF
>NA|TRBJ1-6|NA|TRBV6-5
ASSYSIYDSPLH
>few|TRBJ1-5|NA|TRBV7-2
ASSHRSQPQH
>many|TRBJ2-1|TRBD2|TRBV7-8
ASESSGGTYNEQF
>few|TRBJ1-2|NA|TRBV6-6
AIRDPGSVGYT
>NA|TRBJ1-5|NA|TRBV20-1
SASSQQHKPQH
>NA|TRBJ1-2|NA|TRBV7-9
ASSPGRGGYT